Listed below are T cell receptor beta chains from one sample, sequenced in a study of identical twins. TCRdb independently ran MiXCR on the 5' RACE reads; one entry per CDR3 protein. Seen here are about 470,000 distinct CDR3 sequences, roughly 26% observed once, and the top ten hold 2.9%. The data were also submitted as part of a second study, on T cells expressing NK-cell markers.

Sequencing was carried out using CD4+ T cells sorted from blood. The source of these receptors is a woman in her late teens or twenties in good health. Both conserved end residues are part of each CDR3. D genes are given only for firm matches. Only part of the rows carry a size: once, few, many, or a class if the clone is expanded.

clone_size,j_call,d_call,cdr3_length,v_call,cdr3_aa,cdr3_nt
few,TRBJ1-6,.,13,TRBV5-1,CASSLVTDSPLHF,TGCGCCAGCAGCTTGGTGACAGATTCACCCCTCCACTTT
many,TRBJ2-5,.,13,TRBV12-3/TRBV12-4,CASSKLAESDRYF,TGTGCCAGCAGTAAATTAGCGGAGTCCGATCGGTACTTC
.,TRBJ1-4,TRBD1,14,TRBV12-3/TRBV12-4,CASSRRGRGEKLFF,TGTGCCAGCTCACGGAGGGGGCGCGGAGAAAAACTGTTTTTT
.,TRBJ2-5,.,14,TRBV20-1,CSAPGRTIWETQYF,TGCAGTGCCCCCGGCCGGACGATCTGGGAGACCCAGTACTTC
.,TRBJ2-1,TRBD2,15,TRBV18,CASSPGLALNNEQFF,TGTGCCAGCTCACCGGGACTAGCGCTCAACAATGAGCAGTTCTTC
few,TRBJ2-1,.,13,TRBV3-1,CASSQFVNNEQFF,TGTGCCAGCAGCCAATTCGTAAACAATGAGCAGTTCTTC
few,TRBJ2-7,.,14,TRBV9,CASSVGPGDYEQYF,TGTGCCAGCAGCGTAGGACCGGGAGACTACGAGCAGTACTTC
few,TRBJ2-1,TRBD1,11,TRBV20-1,CSGAQGNEQFF,TGCAGTGGGGCACAGGGGAATGAGCAGTTCTTC
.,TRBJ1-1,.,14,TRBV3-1,CASSQESVGTEAFF,TGTGCCAGCAGCCAAGAGAGTGTTGGCACTGAAGCTTTCTTT
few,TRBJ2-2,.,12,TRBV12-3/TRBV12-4,CASTTYGGELFF,TGTGCCAGCACCACCTACGGCGGGGAGCTGTTTTTT
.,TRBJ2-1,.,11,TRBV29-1,CSGGSYNEQFF,TGCAGCGGGGGCTCCTACAATGAGCAGTTCTTC
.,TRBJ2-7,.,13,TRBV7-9,CASTQRGVVEQYF,TGTGCCAGCACCCAGAGGGGGGTAGTCGAGCAGTACTTC
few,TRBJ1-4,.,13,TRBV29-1,CSVGGGEVEKLFF,TGCAGCGTTGGAGGCGGGGAAGTCGAAAAACTGTTTTTT
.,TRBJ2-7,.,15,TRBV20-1,CSARPGAGATYEQYF,TGCAGTGCGCGCCCCGGGGCGGGGGCAACCTACGAGCAGTACTTC
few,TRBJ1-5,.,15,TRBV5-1,CASSLGGLSNQPQHF,TGCGCCAGCAGCTTAGGAGGGCTTAGCAATCAGCCCCAGCATTTT
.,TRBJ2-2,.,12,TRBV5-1,CASSLSGRELFF,TGCGCCAGCAGCTTGTCTGGGAGGGAGCTGTTTTTT
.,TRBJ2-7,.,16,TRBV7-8,CASSLAQAGLKYEQYF,TGTGCCAGCAGCTTAGCGCAGGCAGGGCTAAAGTACGAGCAGTACTTC
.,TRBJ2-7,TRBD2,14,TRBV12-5,CASNPSGSWDEQYF,TGTGCTAGTAACCCCAGCGGGAGTTGGGATGAGCAGTACTTC
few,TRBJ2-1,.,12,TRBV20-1,CSARGINNEQFF,TGCAGTGCTAGGGGGATCAACAATGAGCAGTTCTTC
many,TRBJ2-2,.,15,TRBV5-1,CASASTGRMTGELFF,TGCGCCAGCGCATCTACAGGGCGTATGACCGGGGAGCTGTTTTTT
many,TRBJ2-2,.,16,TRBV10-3,CAIGNGAGANTGELFF,TGTGCCATCGGAAACGGAGCTGGCGCGAACACCGGGGAGCTGTTTTTT
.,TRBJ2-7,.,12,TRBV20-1,CSAQSRSHEQYF,TGCAGTGCCCAGTCGCGGTCCCACGAGCAGTACTTC
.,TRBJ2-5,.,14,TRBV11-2,CASSFWRNQETQYF,TGTGCCAGCAGCTTTTGGCGGAACCAAGAGACCCAGTACTTC
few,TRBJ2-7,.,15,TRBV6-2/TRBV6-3,CASIPRREGSYEQYF,TGTGCCAGCATCCCAAGGAGGGAAGGTTCCTACGAGCAGTACTTC
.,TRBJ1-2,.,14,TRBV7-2,CASSLDSRNYGYTF,TGTGCCAGCAGCTTAGACTCTCGAAACTATGGCTACACCTTC